This T cell receptor beta chain was captured by sequencing in a study of shared clonotypes between healthy human individuals. Study results and caveats: Donor clonotype sharing was expected to depend on sequencing depth.

Study processing details: ImmunoSEQ yielded junction-only sequences lacking quality scores, so filtering differed. Only in-frame clones appear in the TCRdb table, and some are missing; sequencing was by immunoSEQ multiplex PCR. From that table come the V and J calls and clone size; the DNA was used to work out D and trimming. The table lists millions of clones, 85% to 95% of them singletons, with 0.14% in the top ten. Turning to this clone: Its antigen is still unknown.

This CDR3 comprises 13 residues. Germline assignment: CDR1 SQVTM and CDR2 ANQGSEA. Trimming left V 6 bases short and J 5 bases short, with 14 bases between. The sample was naive CD4+ T cells sorted from blood. Subset specified: CD45RA+ positively selected. This TCR was sampled from a man younger than 30 in good health. The chain couples TRBV29-1 to TRBJ1-5, with D possibly being TRBD1 (6 bases). In nucleotides, the CDR3 is TGCAGCGTGGCCCAACAGGGTGATCAGCCCCAGCATTTT. As protein: CSVAQQGDQPQHF.